The rows below give T cell receptor beta chains drawn from one sample of a study of CD8+CD57+ T cells in acquired aplastic anemia. TCRdb used MiXCR to reprocess the reads, holding one entry per CDR3 protein. This table has 150,000 to 200,000 distinct CDR3 sequences, 64% appearing once. The sample taken for sequencing was sorted CD4+, CD8+, or CD8+CD57+ T cells (not recorded which) from PBMCs. These receptors originate from a human donor with severe aplastic anemia or a healthy control (not recorded which). The conserved cysteine and the conserved F or W are not part of the CDR3 here. Each record gives: clone size, V gene, J gene, CDR3 protein. A clone size is listed for some rows: how often the clone was seen (once, few, many), or a class if it is expanded.

>-|TRBV28|TRBJ1-1
ASKIGVNTEAF
>once|TRBV10-3|TRBJ2-7
AISESPSGGQY
>-|TRBV9|TRBJ2-2
ASSVVMGQGGELF
>-|TRBV14|TRBJ2-1
ASSTSSSYNEQF
>-|TRBV7-9|TRBJ2-2
ASKGGQGNTGELF
>-|TRBV20-1|TRBJ2-1
SAPPQREYNEQF
>-|TRBV19|TRBJ2-5
ASSQPGGTQY
>-|TRBV14|TRBJ2-7
ASSQGVAGGREQY
>-|TRBV14|TRBJ2-1
ASSQATGGYEQF
>-|TRBV9|TRBJ2-7
ASSPSGGESYEQY
>-|TRBV29-1|TRBJ2-1
SVDGQSYNEQF
>-|TRBV7-9|TRBJ2-7
ASSQLPQGIYEQY
>-|TRBV7-2|TRBJ2-7
ASSPSDPPLGEQY
>-|TRBV20-1|TRBJ2-7
SASDTTSGRAYEQY
>-|TRBV7-9|TRBJ2-7
ASSTTSGTFTYEQY